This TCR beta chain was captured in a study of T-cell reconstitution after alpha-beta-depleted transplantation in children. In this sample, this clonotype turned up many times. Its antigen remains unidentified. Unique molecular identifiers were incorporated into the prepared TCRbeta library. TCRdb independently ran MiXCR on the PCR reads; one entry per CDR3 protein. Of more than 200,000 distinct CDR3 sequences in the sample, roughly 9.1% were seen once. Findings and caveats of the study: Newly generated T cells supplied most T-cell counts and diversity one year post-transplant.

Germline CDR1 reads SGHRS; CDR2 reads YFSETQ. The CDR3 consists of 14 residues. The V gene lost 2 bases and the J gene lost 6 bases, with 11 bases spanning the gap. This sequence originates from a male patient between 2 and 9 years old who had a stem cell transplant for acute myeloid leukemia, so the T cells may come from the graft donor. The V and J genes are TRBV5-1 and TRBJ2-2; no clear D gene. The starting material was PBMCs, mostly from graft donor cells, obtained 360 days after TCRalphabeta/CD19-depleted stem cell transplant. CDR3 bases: TGCGCCAGCAGCTTTCTTACCCCTCCCGGGGAGCTGTTTTTT. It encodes CASSFLTPPGELFF.